A selection of T cell receptor beta chains follows, all from one sample in a study of technical replicates of blood from a handful of donors. Produced via immunoSEQ multiplex PCR; TCRdb's table is partial and in-frame only. The repertoire includes roughly 79,000 clones, around 92% of them detected once, and roughly 0.37% sits in the top ten. Material for sequencing was T cells isolated from PBMCs. These receptors all come from a human donor in good health. The CDR3 runs from the conserved cysteine through the conserved F or W. Only part of the rows carry a size: once, few, many, or a class if the clone is expanded.

len | v_gene | abundance | CDR3aa
14 | TRBV5-6 | - | CASSLDRPNTEAFF
15 | TRBV28 | - | CASSGPGHVNTEAFF
14 | TRBV14 | - | CASSHGTAGNTIYF
15 | TRBV10-3 | - | CAAQPGVSGAGELFF
15 | TRBV9 | - | CASSVGGAGGYEQYF
13 | TRBV4-1 | - | CASSHRGNTEAFF
15 | TRBV4-2 | - | CASSQGPGAYQPQHF
13 | TRBV6-5 | once | CASSPQSHNEQFF
13 | TRBV19 | - | CASSPGTLETQYF
16 | TRBV10-3 | once | CAISESILQANYGYTF
12 | TRBV6-6 | - | CASSLDRDEQYF
18 | TRBV11-1 | once | CASSPGLPGLRTSYEQYF
14 | TRBV5-1 | - | CASSLAGRGNEQYF
14 | TRBV5-5 | once | CASSLVQGTYEQYF
14 | TRBV27 | - | CASASSGGYNEQFF
14 | TRBV6-5 | - | CASSYTGGMEPQYF
13 | TRBV6-5 | - | CASSYEQGYGYTF
14 | TRBV10-3 | - | CAIKVQEATDTQYF
14 | TRBV29-1 | once | CSISTGGRGTEAFF
15 | TRBV7-8 | - | CASSLAFDRNYGYTF
15 | TRBV9 | - | CASSVDDRRGETQYF
16 | TRBV9 | - | CASSGSRDRDYNEQFF
15 | TRBV27 | - | CASSLTGGSNQPQHF
15 | TRBV7-2 | - | CASSLGTARGYEQYF
13 | TRBV2 | - | CASSEAGGKPQHF
14 | TRBV11-3 | - | CASSLPAGVETQYF
15 | TRBV30 | once | CAWSDSGSSYNEQFF
13 | TRBV7-9 | - | CASSPNQNSEQFF
13 | TRBV9 | - | CASSVRDYEKLFF
13 | TRBV7-2 | once | CASSLAQGYEQYF
21 | TRBV12-5 | - | CASGLVVRIEGLAGETDEQFF
15 | TRBV2 | - | CASSGEYSGANVLTF
13 | TRBV7-9 | - | CASSLDQGNIQYF
13 | TRBV6-1 | once | CASSPQSMTEAFF
14 | TRBV7-3 | - | CASSSGTARDEQYF
16 | TRBV7-3 | - | CASSLVGTGLNTEAFF
14 | TRBV7-2 | - | CASTPDSLQETQYF
13 | TRBV15 | - | CATSRDRVHGYTF
15 | TRBV27 | - | CASSLMGQVNTEAFF
12 | TRBV6-6 | - | CASGDISYEQYF
15 | TRBV11-3 | - | CASSLRGLDYNEQFF
13 | TRBV25-1 | once | CASRDRQGGGYTF
13 | TRBV11-3 | - | CASSFGMSYEQYF
15 | TRBV14 | - | CASSPQGLLSYEQYF
14 | TRBV2 | - | CASCNIGGHTEAFF
16 | TRBV27 | - | CASRSWDWTNTGELFF